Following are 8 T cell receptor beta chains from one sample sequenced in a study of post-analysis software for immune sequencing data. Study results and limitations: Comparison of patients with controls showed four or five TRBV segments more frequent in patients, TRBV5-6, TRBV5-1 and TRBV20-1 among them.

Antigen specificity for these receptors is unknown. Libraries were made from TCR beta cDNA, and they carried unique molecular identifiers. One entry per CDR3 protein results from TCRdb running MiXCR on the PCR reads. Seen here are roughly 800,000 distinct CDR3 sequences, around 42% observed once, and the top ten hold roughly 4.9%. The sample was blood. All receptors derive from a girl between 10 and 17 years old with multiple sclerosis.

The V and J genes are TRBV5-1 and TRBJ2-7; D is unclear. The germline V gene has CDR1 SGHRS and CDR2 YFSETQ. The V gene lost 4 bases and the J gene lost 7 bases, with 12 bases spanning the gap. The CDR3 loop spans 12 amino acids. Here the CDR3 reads CASSPLGLEQYF. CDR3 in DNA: TGCGCCAGCAGCCCGTTAGGTCTGGAGCAGTACTTC.

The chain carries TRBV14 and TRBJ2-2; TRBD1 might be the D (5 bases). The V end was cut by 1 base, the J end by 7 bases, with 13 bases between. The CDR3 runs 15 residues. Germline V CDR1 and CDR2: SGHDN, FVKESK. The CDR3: CASSQGHQGFGELFF. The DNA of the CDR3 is TGTGCCAGCAGCCAAGGACACCAGGGCTTCGGGGAGCTGTTTTTT. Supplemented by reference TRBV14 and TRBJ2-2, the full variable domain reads EAGVTQFPSHSVIEKGQTVTLRCDPISGHDNLYWYRRVMGKEIKFLLHFVKESKQDESGMPNNRFLAERTGGTYSTLKVQPAELEDSGVYFCASSQGHQGFGELFFGEGSRLTVL.

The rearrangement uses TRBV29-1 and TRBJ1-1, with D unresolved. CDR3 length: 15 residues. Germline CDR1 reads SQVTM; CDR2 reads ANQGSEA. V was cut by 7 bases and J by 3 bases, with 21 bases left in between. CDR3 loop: CSASSQGSGDTEAFF. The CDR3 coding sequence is TGCAGCGCCTCCTCGCAAGGTTCCGGGGACACTGAAGCTTTCTTT.

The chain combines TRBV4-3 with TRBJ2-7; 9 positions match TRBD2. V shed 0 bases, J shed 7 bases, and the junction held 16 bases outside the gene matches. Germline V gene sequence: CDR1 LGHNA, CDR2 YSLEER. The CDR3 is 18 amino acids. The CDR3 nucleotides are TGCGCCAGCAGCCAAGATAGCGGGAGCCTCTCCGAATACAATGAGCAGTACTTC. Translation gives CASSQDSGSLSEYNEQYF.

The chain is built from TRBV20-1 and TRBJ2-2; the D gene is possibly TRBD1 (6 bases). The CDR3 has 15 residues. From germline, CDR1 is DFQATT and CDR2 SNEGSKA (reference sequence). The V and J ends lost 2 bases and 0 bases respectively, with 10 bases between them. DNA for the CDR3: TGCAGTGCTAGACCAGGGGCGTCGAACACCGGGGAGCTGTTTTTT. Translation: CSARPGASNTGELFF.

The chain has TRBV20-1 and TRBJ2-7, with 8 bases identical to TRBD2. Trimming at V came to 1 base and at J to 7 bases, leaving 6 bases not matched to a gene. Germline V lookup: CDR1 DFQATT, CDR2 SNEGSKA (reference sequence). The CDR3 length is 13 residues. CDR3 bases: TGCAGTGCTAGAGCGCCACCGGGGGGGGAGCAGTACTTC. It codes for CSARAPPGGEQYF.

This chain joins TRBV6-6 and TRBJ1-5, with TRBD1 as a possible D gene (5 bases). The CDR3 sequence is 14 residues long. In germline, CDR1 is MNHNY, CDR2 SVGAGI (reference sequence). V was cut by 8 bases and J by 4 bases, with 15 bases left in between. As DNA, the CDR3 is TGTGCCAGCTGGGTCGGGGCAGGAAATCAGCCCCAGCATTTT. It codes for CASWVGAGNQPQHF.

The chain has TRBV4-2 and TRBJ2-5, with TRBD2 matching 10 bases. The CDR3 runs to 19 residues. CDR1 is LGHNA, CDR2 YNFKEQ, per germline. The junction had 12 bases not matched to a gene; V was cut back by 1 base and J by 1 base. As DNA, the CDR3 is TGTGCCAGCAGCCAAGCTTTCGCTAGCGGGGGCCTCCTCCAAGAGACCCAGTACTTC. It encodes CASSQAFASGGLLQETQYF.